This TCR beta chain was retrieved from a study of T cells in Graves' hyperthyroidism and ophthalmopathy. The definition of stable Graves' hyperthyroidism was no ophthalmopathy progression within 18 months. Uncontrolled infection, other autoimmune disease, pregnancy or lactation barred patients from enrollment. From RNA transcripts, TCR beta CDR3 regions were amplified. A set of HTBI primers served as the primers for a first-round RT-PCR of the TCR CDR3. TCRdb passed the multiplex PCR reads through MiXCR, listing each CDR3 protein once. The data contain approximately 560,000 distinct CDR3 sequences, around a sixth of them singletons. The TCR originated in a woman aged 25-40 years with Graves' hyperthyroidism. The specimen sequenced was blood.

The CDR3 nucleotides read TGTGCCAGCTCACCACCGGGGTGGAGGGACTCCACCTACGAGCAGTACTTC. The encoded protein is CASSPPGWRDSTYEQYF. The genes are TRBV18 and TRBJ2-7; possibly TRBD2 for D (6 bases). The CDR3 is 17 residues long. Germline V lookup: CDR1 KGHSH, CDR2 LQKENI. The V end was cut by 0 bases, the J end by 2 bases, with 17 bases between.